The TCR beta chain under discussion was sequenced for a study of blood T cell repertoires in COVID-19. Overall study context: Specimens from acute and convalescent COVID-19 originated in the United States, Italy and Spain. Nucleic acid was either cDNA or gDNA, and it came from T cells, B-cell-depleted T cells, or PBMCs.

CDR3 length equals 16 residues. The V segment lost 2 bases and the J segment 6 bases; nucleotides outside the gene matches: 9. Germline CDR1 is SGHDT and CDR2 is YYEEEE. Original processing notes: Estimation of nucleated cell counts relied on the amplification of reference gene primers. Clones were read by immunoSEQ multiplex PCR, and TCRdb kept only the in-frame ones, dropping some. From that table come the V and J calls and clone size; the DNA was used to work out D and trimming. Of approximately 400,000 clones in the sample, around 87% were seen once. Input material: PBMCs or T cells enriched from blood (not recorded which). This sequence was found in a man under 40 who had recovered from COVID-19. V gene TRBV5-6 combines with J gene TRBJ1-5; TRBD1 agrees at 9 bases. Written as DNA, the CDR3 is TGTGCCAGCAGCTTTGGTGGACAGGGGTTGAGTCAGCCCCAGCATTTT. Encoded protein: CASSFGGQGLSQPQHF. The full variable domain, in which reference TRBV5-6 and TRBJ1-5 provide the parts outside the CDR3, is DAGVTQSPTHLIKTRGQQVTLRCSPKSGHDTVSWYQQALGQGPQFIFQYYEEEERQRGNFPDRFSGHQFPNYSSELNVNALLLGDSALYLCASSFGGQGLSQPQHFGDGTRLSIL.